Presented here are 21 T cell receptor beta chains from one specimen sequenced in a study of blood T cell repertoires in COVID-19 (dated by TCRdb to the early 2020s). Preparation of the library involved the immunoSEQ multiplex PCR assay. Imported from immuneACCESS, the table was reduced by TCRdb to in-frame sequences with V and J called. These copies leave out some clones; in studies compared against another copy, an unresolved V gene accounts for under half, and the cause of the remainder is not known. This sample is represented by a few hundred thousand clones; roughly 86% of them were singletons. 8% to 13% of the sample comes from the top ten. The sample consisted of peripheral blood. These receptors were taken from a woman in her 30s with COVID-19, enrolled during active disease.

The rearrangement uses TRBV10-3 and TRBJ2-7; D is perhaps TRBD1 (6 bases). Trimming shortened V by 5 bases and J by 7 bases, and 18 bases separated the two germline ends. The CDR3 sequence is 14 residues long. Germline loops: CDR1 ENHRY, CDR2 SYGVKD. CDR3 residues: CAISRGPGVEEQYF. The CDR3 bases are TGTGCCATCAGTAGAGGGCCAGGGGTGGAAGAGCAGTACTTC.

This clone was recorded only once. V and J are TRBV6-1 and TRBJ2-1, with D maybe TRBD1 (6 bases). Trimming pared 8 bases from V and 0 bases from J, leaving 14 bases between. Germline values: CDR1 MNHNS, CDR2 SASEGT. The CDR3 is made up of 15 amino acids. The CDR3 protein is CASASGQSSYNEQFF. CDR3 DNA: TGTGCCAGCGCGTCCGGACAGAGCTCCTACAATGAGCAGTTCTTC.

Only a few counts were recorded for this clone. This chain uses TRBV6-5 with TRBJ1-5; a possible D gene is TRBD1 (6 bases). The CDR3 has 15 residues. Germline CDR1 and CDR2: MNHEY and SVGAGI. V was clipped by 5 bases and J by 3 bases, with 14 bases between them. CDR3 protein: CASSPTGMVNQPQHF. The CDR3 DNA follows: TGTGCCAGCAGTCCTACAGGGATGGTCAATCAGCCCCAGCATTTT.

This clone turned up a few times. This chain uses TRBV4-3 with TRBJ2-3; TRBD2 matches 9 bases. J was trimmed by 3 bases and V by 2 bases; bases with no gene match: 12. CDR3 length: 18 residues. Germline CDR1 reads LGHNA; CDR2 reads YSLEER. CDR3 in amino acids: CASSQSPSGLASTDTQYF. In DNA, the CDR3 is TGCGCCAGCAGCCAAAGCCCCTCGGGACTAGCCTCGACAGATACGCAGTATTTT.

This chain uses TRBV5-5 with TRBJ2-1; 8 nucleotides match TRBD2. Germline V lookup: CDR1 SGHKS, CDR2 YYEKEE (reference sequence). The CDR3 runs 16 residues. V lost 0 bases and J lost 4; bases outside the gene matches: 6. The CDR3 protein is CASSLGVLAVYNEQFF. The CDR3 coding sequence is TGTGCCAGCAGCTTGGGAGTACTAGCGGTGTACAATGAGCAGTTCTTC.

The chain uses TRBV19 and TRBJ2-2; D is ambiguous. The CDR3 sequence is 15 residues long. The germline CDR1 and CDR2 sequences are LNHDA and SQIVND (reference sequence). The germline V and J ends were trimmed by 6 bases and 2 bases, with 13 bases remaining between them. The CDR3, as DNA: TGTGCCAGTAGCAAGTTGGCAGGCAACACCGGGGAGCTGTTTTTT. Residues: CASSKLAGNTGELFF.

V is TRBV6-5 and J is TRBJ2-7; the D is unclear. Per the germline V gene, CDR1 is MNHEY and CDR2 is SVGAGI. Trimming shortened V by 2 bases and J by 0 bases, and 8 bases separated the two germline ends. The CDR3 covers 14 residues. The CDR3 protein is CASSYSPTSYEQYF. The CDR3 DNA is TGTGCCAGCAGTTACAGTCCTACCTCCTACGAGCAGTACTTC.

This chain joins TRBV18 and TRBJ1-3; 7 nucleotides match TRBD1. The CDR3 contains 16 residues. After removal of 3 bases from V and 0 bases from J, the junction contained 5 bases not matched to a gene. CDR1 is KGHSH, CDR2 LQKENI, per germline. DNA for the CDR3: TGTGCCAGCTCACCCGGGACAGCCAACTCTGGAAACACCATATATTTT. Encoded protein: CASSPGTANSGNTIYF.

The CDR3 nucleotides are TGTGCCAGCAGTGCCAAAAGACAGCTCACAGATACGCAGTATTTT. Translating gives CASSAKRQLTDTQYF. The V gene is TRBV27, the J gene TRBJ2-3; D is possibly TRBD1 (5 bases). The length of the CDR3 is 15 residues. Trimming stripped 5 bases from V and 2 bases from J, with 14 bases between. Germline values: CDR1 MNHEY, CDR2 SMNVEV (reference sequence).

The gene calls are TRBV19 and TRBJ1-5, with 10 bases matching TRBD1. V shed 1 base and J 6 bases; nucleotides not matched to a gene: 3. Germline lookup yields CDR1 LNHDA and CDR2 SQIVND (reference sequence). The CDR3 totals 15 residues. The DNA for the CDR3 is TGTGCCAGTAGTATAGGACAGGGGGCGGGTCAGCCCCAGCATTTT. Translated, it gives CASSIGQGAGQPQHF. Based on the CDR3 plus reference TRBV19 and TRBJ1-5, the full variable domain is DGGITQSPKYLFRKEGQNVTLSCEQNLNHDAMYWYRQDPGQGLRLIYYSQIVNDFQKGDIAEGYSVSREKKESFPLTVTSAQKNPTAFYLCASSIGQGAGQPQHFGDGTRLSIL.

This chain joins TRBV7-8 and TRBJ2-1; 9 nucleotides match TRBD1. V trimming: 4 bases; J trimming: 2 bases; junction bases outside the gene matches: 6. Germline CDR1 and CDR2: SGHVS and FQNEAQ. This CDR3 spans 16 amino acids. The DNA for the CDR3 is TGTGCCAGCAGCTGGGTTTGGACAGGGGCCTACAATGAGCAGTTCTTC. Amino acid sequence: CASSWVWTGAYNEQFF.

The chain combines TRBV4-1 with TRBJ2-1, with TRBD2 identical over 7 bases. The V segment lost 4 bases and the J segment 7 bases; nucleotides outside the gene matches: 10. Per the germline V gene, CDR1 is MGHRA and CDR2 is YSYEKL. This CDR3 contains 15 residues. The CDR3 is CASSLSGGLPNEQFF. The CDR3 DNA follows: TGCGCCAGCAGCCTTTCGGGAGGACTTCCTAATGAGCAGTTCTTC.

The chain carries TRBV11-2 and TRBJ2-3, with 12 bases aligning to TRBD2. Per the germline V gene, CDR1 is SGHAT and CDR2 is FQNNGV. The CDR3 totals 16 residues. Unmatched junction bases numbered 3, after V lost 0 bases and J lost 5 bases. This CDR3 reads CASSLELAGGRDTQYF. DNA for the CDR3: TGTGCCAGCAGCTTAGAACTAGCGGGAGGCCGAGATACGCAGTATTTT.

CDR3 region: CASSSSGLAGIGTDTQYF. The CDR3 DNA reads TGTGCCAGTAGTTCATCGGGACTAGCGGGAATTGGGACAGATACGCAGTATTTT. This chain joins TRBV19 and TRBJ2-3; 13 bases fit TRBD2. V lost 5 bases to trimming and J lost 3 bases; unmatched junction nucleotides: 11. The CDR3 runs 18 residues. CDR1 is LNHDA, CDR2 SQIVND, per germline (reference sequence).

V gene TRBV5-1 combines with J gene TRBJ2-5; TRBD2 agrees at 8 bases. CDR3 size: 14 residues. The V and J ends lost 2 bases and 5 bases, in that order; junction bases with no gene match: 5. Germline CDR1 SGHRS, CDR2 YFSETQ. The CDR3 nucleotides are TGCGCCAGCAGCTTCAGCGGGAGCTTGGAGACCCAGTACTTC. Translation gives CASSFSGSLETQYF.

This chain uses TRBV6-6 with TRBJ2-7; 10 bases are a match to TRBD1. This CDR3 has 14 amino acids. V shed 6 bases and J 7 bases; nucleotides not matched to a gene: 9. CDR1 is MNHNY and CDR2 is SVGAGI in the germline V gene (reference sequence). The CDR3 coding sequence is TGTGCCAGCAGACTACCGGGACAGGGGTGGGAGCAGTACTTC. Its translation: CASRLPGQGWEQYF.

The rearrangement uses TRBV30 and TRBJ2-7; TRBD2 agrees at 10 bases. V shed 0 bases and J 2 bases; nucleotides not matched to a gene: 4. Germline V gives CDR1 GTSNPN, CDR2 SVGIG (reference sequence). CDR3 length: 15 residues. CDR3 protein: CAWSVRLAGPYEQYF. The CDR3 DNA reads TGTGCCTGGAGTGTGAGACTAGCGGGTCCCTACGAGCAGTACTTC.

The chain carries TRBV24-1 and TRBJ2-3; possibly TRBD1 for D (7 bases). The CDR3 extends over 14 amino acids. Germline V gene lookup returns CDR1 KGHDR and CDR2 SFDVKD. V dropped 4 bases and J dropped 11 bases, with 18 bases sitting between them. The CDR3 loop is CATSEEGAKQVQYF. CDR3 bases: TGTGCCACCAGTGAGGAGGGGGCGAAACAGGTGCAGTATTTT.

This chain joins TRBV12-3 or TRBV12-4 and TRBJ2-5, with no clear D. The CDR3 covers 13 residues. Trimming took 6 bases from V and 5 from J, leaving 13 bases between them. The CDR3 nucleotides read TGTGCCAGCAGCCTTCTAGAGGTCGAGACCCAGTACTTC. This translates into CASSLLEVETQYF.

This clone was observed a few times. The chain combines TRBV4-1 with TRBJ2-7; 7 nucleotides agree with TRBD2. Trimming at V came to 1 base and at J to 3 bases, leaving 6 bases not matched to a gene. In germline, CDR1 is MGHRA, CDR2 YSYEKL. The CDR3 spans 15 residues. The DNA of the CDR3 is TGCGCCAGCAGCCAAGGACTCGCTAGCGGCTACGAGCAGTACTTC. Amino acid sequence: CASSQGLASGYEQYF.

The chain employs TRBV24-1 and TRBJ2-1; TRBD2 agrees at 13 bases. The CDR3 covers 15 residues. V shed 4 bases and J 8 bases; nucleotides not matched to a gene: 4. CDR1 and CDR2 from the germline V gene are KGHDR and SFDVKD. DNA of the CDR3: TGTGCCACCAGTGACCGGACTAGCGGGAGTCATGAGCAGTTCTTC. Protein sequence: CATSDRTSGSHEQFF.